This T cell receptor (beta chain) originates from a study of shared clonotypes between healthy human individuals. The material for each subset, its genomic DNA, was split evenly across several immunoSEQ plates. TCRdb keeps only in-frame clones here, not all; method: immunoSEQ multiplex PCR. The data show roughly 2.5 million clones, around 94% seen once. V was clipped by 0 bases and J by 3 bases, with 9 bases between them. This CDR3 has 15 residues. Germline-derived CDR1 and CDR2 are SGHNT and YYREEE (reference sequence). This clonotype was obtained from a man aged 18 to 29 in good health. The chain recombines TRBV5-4 with TRBJ2-2; D not certain. Sequencing input: naive CD4+ T cells sorted from blood. The subset: CD45RA+ positively selected. The CDR3: CASSLVQSDTGELFF. Written as DNA, the CDR3 is TGTGCCAGCAGCTTGGTACAGTCGGACACCGGGGAGCTGTTTTTT. Filled out from reference TRBV5-4 and TRBJ2-2, the complete variable domain reads ETGVTQSPTHLIKTRGQQVTLRCSSQSGHNTVSWYQQALGQGPQFIFQYYREEENGRGNFPPRFSGLQFPNYSSELNVNALELDDSALYLCASSLVQSDTGELFFGEGSRLTVL.